One and the same sample provided the 23 T cell receptor beta chains below, sequenced in a study of blood T cell repertoires in COVID-19. Clones were sequenced by immunoSEQ multiplex PCR, and TCRdb holds only the in-frame ones, with some missing. The repertoire holds a few hundred thousand clones, with 90% as singletons. Specimen: peripheral blood. The receptors here all came from a woman aged 60-75 years with COVID-19, enrolled during active disease.

V usage is TRBV5-4 and J usage is TRBJ2-1; 7 bases fit TRBD2. V dropped 1 base and J dropped 5; count of bases not matched to a gene: 3. Germline V CDR1 and CDR2: SGHNT, YYREEE (reference sequence). The CDR3 consists of 14 residues. In DNA, the CDR3 is TGTGCCAGCAGCTTGTGGGGGGGTAACAATGAGCAGTTCTTC. This codes for CASSLWGGNNEQFF.

The rearrangement uses TRBV6-5 and TRBJ2-1; D is uncertain. The V end was cut by 2 bases, the J end by 12 bases, with 8 bases between. In germline, CDR1 is MNHEY, CDR2 SVGAGI. The CDR3 has 11 residues. CDR3 protein: CASSYHGGQFF. The CDR3 bases are TGTGCCAGCAGTTACCACGGCGGGCAGTTCTTC.

This sequence joins TRBV14 and TRBJ2-1; D might be TRBD2 (7 bases). The germline V and J ends were trimmed by 2 bases and 3 bases, with 14 bases remaining between them. Germline V gene data show CDR1 as SGHDN and CDR2 as FVKESK. The CDR3 extends over 16 amino acids. The CDR3 here is CASSQFAGADYNEQFF. CDR3 in DNA: TGTGCCAGCAGCCAATTTGCGGGGGCCGACTACAATGAGCAGTTCTTC.

The gene calls are TRBV7-7 and TRBJ2-3, with D maybe TRBD1 (6 bases). V dropped 1 base and J dropped 6 bases, with 14 bases sitting between them. CDR1 is SSHAT, CDR2 FNYEAQ, per germline (reference sequence). The CDR3 has 15 residues. The CDR3: CASSLGGQGYDTQYF. For the CDR3, the DNA is TGTGCCAGCAGCTTAGGGGGGCAGGGTTACGATACGCAGTATTTT.

The rearrangement links TRBV19 to TRBJ2-3; 11 nucleotides match TRBD2. J lost 1 base, V lost 4 bases, and 4 bases had no gene match. The germline gives CDR1 LNHDA, CDR2 SQIVND (reference sequence). This CDR3 spans 16 amino acids. The CDR3 sequence: CASSTLTSGGTDTQYF. CDR3 DNA sequence: TGTGCCAGTAGTACCCTGACTAGCGGGGGCACAGATACGCAGTATTTT.

CDR3 residues: CACRGGVVSPLHF. Written as DNA, the CDR3 is TGTGCCTGCAGGGGAGGGGTGGTTTCACCCCTCCACTTT. The chain uses TRBV30 and TRBJ1-6; D is possibly TRBD1 (6 bases). Trimming left V 6 bases short and J 9 bases short, with 15 bases between. Germline CDR1 is GTSNPN and CDR2 is SVGIG (reference sequence). The CDR3 is 13 residues long.

The J gene is TRBJ2-7, the V gene TRBV5-1; the match to TRBD1 covers 7 bases. This CDR3 region has 15 residues. Germline CDR1 and CDR2: SGHRS and YFSETQ. J lost 4 bases, V lost 4 bases, and 11 bases had no gene match. The CDR3 DNA sequence: TGCGCCAGCAGCCCATCCGGGACAGAACCTTACGAGCAGTACTTC. This gives the protein CASSPSGTEPYEQYF.

The J gene is TRBJ1-2, the V gene TRBV7-9, with 8 nucleotides matching TRBD1. The junction had 4 bases not matched to a gene; V was cut back by 0 bases and J by 4 bases. The CDR3 covers 15 residues. Germline CDR1 and CDR2: SEHNR and FQNEAQ (reference sequence). The CDR3 here is CASSLAGTGLYGYTF. The CDR3 DNA follows: TGTGCCAGCAGCTTAGCGGGGACAGGACTCTATGGCTACACCTTC.

The genes are TRBV19 and TRBJ1-5, with a possible D match to TRBD1 (5 bases). CDR1 is LNHDA and CDR2 is SQIVND in the germline V gene (reference sequence). The CDR3 loop spans 16 amino acids. With 3 bases removed from V and 1 base from J, the gap between germline ends came to 13 bases. Here the CDR3 reads CASSIVRGGSNQPQHF. The DNA for the CDR3 is TGTGCCAGTAGTATCGTAAGGGGAGGAAGCAATCAGCCCCAGCATTTT.

The V and J genes are TRBV19 and TRBJ2-6; perhaps TRBD2 as D (5 bases). Trimming pared 5 bases from V and 0 bases from J, leaving 8 bases between. The length of the CDR3 is 15 residues. The germline gives CDR1 LNHDA, CDR2 SQIVND (reference sequence). The CDR3 DNA sequence: TGTGCCAGTAGTCGGACTCCCTCTGGGGCCAACGTCCTGACTTTC. It specifies CASSRTPSGANVLTF. The whole variable domain, remainder taken from reference TRBV19 and TRBJ2-6, is DGGITQSPKYLFRKEGQNVTLSCEQNLNHDAMYWYRQDPGQGLRLIYYSQIVNDFQKGDIAEGYSVSREKKESFPLTVTSAQKNPTAFYLCASSRTPSGANVLTFGAGSRLTVL.

The chain links TRBV5-1 to TRBJ2-3; possibly TRBD2 for D (6 bases). Germline V CDR1 and CDR2: SGHRS, YFSETQ. This CDR3 has 12 amino acids. Trimming took off 5 bases at V and 4 bases at J, with 8 bases between the two ends. CDR3 protein: CASRGEADTQYF. The DNA for the CDR3 is TGCGCCAGCAGGGGGGAGGCAGATACGCAGTATTTT.

This rearrangement joins TRBV9 to TRBJ2-3; the match to TRBD2 covers 7 bases. Germline CDR1 and CDR2: SGDLS and YYNGEE. V gave up 2 bases and J gave up 2 bases; unmatched junction bases: 8. The CDR3 is made up of 16 amino acids. CDR3 coding DNA: TGTGCCAGCAGCGTTGGAGCCAGCGGGGACACAGATACGCAGTATTTT. Translated, it gives CASSVGASGDTDTQYF.

J is TRBJ1-4 and V is TRBV3-1 (or the pseudogene TRBV3-2), with D uncertain. Trimming took 2 bases from V and 3 from J, leaving 7 bases between them. The germline V gene has CDR1 LGHDT and CDR2 YNNKEL (reference sequence). CDR3 length equals 14 residues. This CDR3 is CASSQYRSNEKLFF. CDR3 DNA sequence: TGTGCCAGCAGCCAATACAGATCTAATGAAAAACTGTTTTTT.

The V and J genes are TRBV7-2 and TRBJ1-5; tentative D call: TRBD1 (6 bases). This CDR3 is built from 14 residues. V lost 4 bases and J lost 7, with 14 bases in between. Germline V lookup: CDR1 SGHTA, CDR2 FQGNSA. In DNA, the CDR3 is TGTGCCAGCAGCTACACACAGGGCTACCAGCCCCAGCATTTT. Protein: CASSYTQGYQPQHF.

V is TRBV27 and J is TRBJ1-1; no definite D call. Germline CDR1 reads MNHEY; CDR2 reads SMNVEV (reference sequence). V was pared by 0 bases and J by 1 base, with 9 bases between. The CDR3 has 15 residues. The CDR3 sequence is CASSLSSAGNTEAFF. The CDR3 region has the DNA TGTGCCAGCAGTTTATCGAGTGCTGGGAACACTGAAGCTTTCTTT.

The chain combines TRBV3-1 (or the pseudogene TRBV3-2) with TRBJ2-5; 10 bases align to TRBD1. CDR1 is LGHDT, CDR2 YNNKEL, per germline (reference sequence). This CDR3 region has 15 residues. With 4 bases clipped from V and 5 bases from J, the junction kept 7 bases outside the gene matches. CDR3 region: CASSRQTGGAETQYF. The DNA of the CDR3 is TGTGCCAGCAGCCGGCAGACAGGGGGCGCCGAGACCCAGTACTTC.

The chain carries TRBV29-1 and TRBJ1-1, with D possibly being TRBD1 (5 bases). The ends were cut back, 7 bases at V and 2 bases at J, with 14 bases in the middle. CDR1 and CDR2 (germline): SQVTM, ANQGSEA. This CDR3 is 13 amino acids long. Here the CDR3 DNA reads TGCAGCGCCCGAGGTCAGGGCAACACTGAAGCTTTCTTT. It codes for CSARGQGNTEAFF.

J is TRBJ2-1 and V is TRBV4-3, with 10 bases lining up with TRBD2. The germline gives CDR1 LGHNA, CDR2 YSLEER. With V trimmed by 2 bases and J by 7 bases, 5 bases remained unmatched. The CDR3 has 15 amino acids. CDR3 loop: CASSQSLAGENEQFF. Here the CDR3 DNA reads TGCGCCAGCAGCCAAAGTCTAGCGGGGGAGAATGAGCAGTTCTTC.

J is TRBJ2-7 and V is TRBV19; 13 positions agree with TRBD2. V trimming: 3 bases; J trimming: 2 bases; junction bases outside the gene matches: 1. Germline V lookup: CDR1 LNHDA, CDR2 SQIVND (reference sequence). The CDR3 extends over 15 amino acids. CDR3 region: CASSMGTSGTYEQYF. The CDR3 coding sequence is TGTGCCAGTAGTATGGGGACTAGCGGGACCTACGAGCAGTACTTC.

J is TRBJ2-5 and V is TRBV7-6; unclear D gene. This CDR3 is 13 amino acids long. Germline V gene lookup returns CDR1 SGHVS and CDR2 FNYEAQ. V dropped 1 base and J dropped 4 bases, with 7 bases sitting between them. The CDR3 spells CASSLGQIETQYF. CDR3 bases: TGTGCCAGCAGCTTAGGGCAGATAGAGACCCAGTACTTC.

This chain uses TRBV6-2 or TRBV6-3 with TRBJ1-5, with D possibly matching TRBD1 (6 bases). The germline V gene encodes CDR1 MNHEY and CDR2 SVGEGT. Trimming left V 0 bases short and J 5 bases short, with 8 bases between. This CDR3 has 14 amino acids. CDR3 nucleotide sequence: TGTGCCAGCAGTTACTCGGGGGCTTATCAGCCCCAGCATTTT. Protein: CASSYSGAYQPQHF.

Of note for this clone: Relative to the germline gene, one junction end is altered; a read error may explain this. The J gene is TRBJ2-1, the V gene TRBV7-6, with TRBD2 identical over 12 bases. Germline V gene lookup returns CDR1 SGHVS and CDR2 FNYEAQ. The CDR3 is 16 residues long. The CDR3 coding sequence is TGTGCCAGCAGCTTCCTAGCGGGGGGGCCATGGAATGAGCGGTTCTTC. Its protein is CASSFLAGGPWNERFF.

This chain connects TRBV18 to TRBJ1-6; TRBD1 matches 8 bases. The germline V gene encodes CDR1 KGHSH and CDR2 LQKENI. The trim removed 4 bases at V and 2 bases at J, leaving 1 base unmatched. CDR3 length: 15 amino acids. In DNA form, the CDR3 reads TGTGCCAGCTCACTGGACAGGGCCTATAATTCACCCCTCCACTTT. It codes for CASSLDRAYNSPLHF.